This T cell receptor (beta chain) was found in a study of blood T cell repertoires in COVID-19. For the study at large: Specimens from acute and convalescent COVID-19 originated in the United States, Italy and Spain.

The protocol was immunoSEQ multiplex PCR, while the TCRdb copy is restricted to in-frame clones and leaves out a portion. Of around 250,000 clones listed, roughly 84% are singletons. The sample comprised PBMCs or T cells enriched from blood (not recorded which). This TCR was recovered from a man aged 50-59 years who had recovered from COVID-19.

The CDR3 loop reads CATHMDGRAFF. For the CDR3, the DNA is TGTGCCACCCACATGGACGGGAGGGCTTTCTTT. The chain couples TRBV6-5 to TRBJ1-1; D unclear. This CDR3 has 11 amino acids. V was trimmed by 10 bases and J by 11 bases, leaving 17 bases between them. Looked up from germline, CDR1 is MNHEY and CDR2 is SVGAGI.